The 24 T cell receptor beta chains presented below share a single source sample, sequenced in a study of cytomegalovirus exposure and HLA in healthy donors. A multiplex PCR was run with 60 Vbeta primers and 13 Jbeta primers. Only in-frame clones appear in the TCRdb table, and some are missing; sequencing was by immunoSEQ multiplex PCR. The sample carries about 97,000 clones, approximately 64% recorded once. The sample comprised PBMCs. The receptors were sampled from a human donor in good health.

The chain combines TRBV5-1 with TRBJ2-5, with D uncertain. The CDR3 is made up of 13 amino acids. V dropped 1 base and J dropped 3 bases, with 7 bases sitting between them. Germline-derived CDR1 and CDR2 are SGHRS and YFSETQ. CDR3 residues: CASSLMPEETQYF. For the CDR3, the DNA is TGCGCCAGCAGCTTGATGCCAGAAGAGACCCAGTACTTC.

V usage is TRBV21-1 and J usage is TRBJ2-7; TRBD2 is the table's D call and was not checked against the DNA. TRBV21-1 is recorded as a pseudogene. The CDR3 has 16 residues. The CDR3 loop is CASSQEVGLVTYEQYF. In DNA, the CDR3 is TGTGCCAGCTCACAGGAAGTGGGACTAGTTACCTACGAGCAGTACTTC.

The rearrangement joins TRBV7-6 to TRBJ2-1, with 12 bases aligning to TRBD2. The junction had 0 bases not matched to a gene; V was cut back by 1 base and J by 2 bases. Germline V gene sequence: CDR1 SGHVS, CDR2 FNYEAQ. This CDR3 spans 16 amino acids. Written as DNA, the CDR3 is TGTGCCAGCAGCTTAGGGACTAGCGGGACCTACAATGAGCAGTTCTTC. It specifies CASSLGTSGTYNEQFF.

This chain links TRBV5-1 with TRBJ1-4; no clear D. V lost 0 bases and J lost 1, with 13 bases in between. Germline CDR1 and CDR2: SGHRS and YFSETQ. CDR3 length equals 17 residues. The CDR3 sequence is CASSLVAGSLTNEKLFF. The CDR3 region has the DNA TGCGCCAGCAGCTTGGTGGCGGGTTCATTAACTAATGAAAAACTGTTTTTT. The full variable domain, its missing parts supplied by reference TRBV5-1 and TRBJ1-4, is KAGVTQTPRYLIKTRGQQVTLSCSPISGHRSVSWYQQTPGQGLQFLFEYFSETQRNKGNFPGRFSGRQFSNSRSEMNVSTLELGDSALYLCASSLVAGSLTNEKLFFGSGTQLSVL.

The chain couples TRBV6-1 to TRBJ2-4, with TRBD1 matching 7 bases. With 4 bases clipped from V and 6 bases from J, the junction kept 3 bases outside the gene matches. This CDR3 is 13 amino acids long. Germline lookup yields CDR1 MNHNS and CDR2 SASEGT. CDR3 sequence reads: CASSAGTANIQYF. CDR3 DNA: TGTGCCAGCAGTGCAGGGACAGCAAACATTCAGTACTTC.

The sample holds a few counts of this clone. The chain uses TRBV30 and TRBJ2-5; 7 nucleotides align to TRBD1. Germline-derived CDR1 and CDR2 are GTSNPN and SVGIG (reference sequence). V lost 1 base, J lost 5 bases, and 4 bases stayed unmatched. The CDR3 runs 13 residues. The CDR3 region is CAWSEDRLETQYF. CDR3 nucleotides: TGTGCCTGGAGTGAGGACAGGTTGGAGACCCAGTACTTC.

Comment on this clone: Because it lacks the conserved phenylalanine or tryptophan at the end, this CDR3 is likely a read error. The DNA is left out, because the CDR3 cannot be placed on it with certainty; the CDR3 is given as TCRdb lists it. The chain links TRBV5-4 to TRBJ1-4; TRBD1, the table's D call, was not compared with the DNA. The CDR3 extends over 10 residues, inclusive of both ends. Germline values: CDR1 SGHNT, CDR2 YYREEE (reference sequence). The CDR3 protein is CASRQGAGPR.

The chain links TRBV6-1 to TRBJ2-7; 7 bases match TRBD1. The CDR3 covers 14 residues. Unmatched junction bases numbered 8, after V lost 6 bases and J lost 3 bases. Germline V gene sequence: CDR1 MNHNS, CDR2 SASEGT. The CDR3 DNA reads as TGTGCCAGCAGGCTGACAGGGACGCTCTACGAGCAGTACTTC. This sequence encodes CASRLTGTLYEQYF.

This clone was seen more than once but under ten times. This sequence joins TRBV2 and TRBJ1-3, with 7 positions matching TRBD1. After removal of 3 bases from V and 2 bases from J, the junction contained 4 bases not matched to a gene. This CDR3 region has 15 residues. Germline loops: CDR1 SNHLY, CDR2 FYNNEI. The CDR3 sequence: CASSDRGLAGNTIYF. In DNA form, the CDR3 reads TGTGCCAGCAGTGATAGGGGGCTTGCTGGAAACACCATATATTTT. The entire variable domain, with the rest obtained from reference TRBV2 and TRBJ1-3, is as follows: EPEVTQTPSHQVTQMGQEVILRCVPISNHLYFYWYRQILGQKVEFLVSFYNNEISEKSEIFDDQFSVERPDGSNFTLKIRSTKLEDSAMYFCASSDRGLAGNTIYFGEGSWLTVV.

The chain links TRBV28 to TRBJ2-1, with unresolved D. Looked up from germline, CDR1 is MDHEN and CDR2 is SYDVKM. The CDR3 loop spans 12 amino acids. The V gene lost 4 bases and the J gene lost 12 bases, with 13 bases spanning the gap. The CDR3 loop reads CASSSPPGRQFF. CDR3 nucleotide sequence: TGTGCCAGCAGTTCCCCCCCTGGGCGGCAGTTCTTC.

The chain links TRBV4-1 to TRBJ1-5; 7 bases are a match to TRBD1. V gave up 2 bases and J gave up 6 bases; unmatched junction bases: 7. The CDR3 loop spans 15 amino acids. The germline V gene has CDR1 MGHRA and CDR2 YSYEKL. The chain's CDR3 is CASSQNDRDSQPQHF. The CDR3 nucleotides are TGCGCCAGCAGCCAAAATGACAGGGATAGTCAGCCCCAGCATTTT.

Written as DNA, the CDR3 is TGTGCCAGCAGTTTAACTCCAATGACAGGTATCACAGATACGCAGTATTTT. It is translated as CASSLTPMTGITDTQYF. The chain employs TRBV28 and TRBJ2-3, with D possibly matching TRBD1 (6 bases). Germline V gene sequence: CDR1 MDHEN, CDR2 SYDVKM. This CDR3 is built from 17 residues. Trimming removed 2 bases from V and 2 bases from J, with 17 bases in between.

The chain joins TRBV29-1 to TRBJ2-5; 12 nucleotides align to TRBD2. J gave up 4 bases and V 7 bases, and 4 bases lay outside the gene matches. This CDR3 is built from 13 residues. Germline V gene data show CDR1 as SQVTM and CDR2 as ANQGSEA. In DNA, the CDR3 is TGCAGCGCTAGCGGGAGGGCCTTAGAGACCCAGTACTTC. Translating gives CSASGRALETQYF.

With respect to this clone: At one boundary the junction diverges from the germline segment, which might be a read error. The V gene is TRBV7-6, the J gene TRBJ1-2; no firm D call. There are 13 residues in the CDR3. Germline-derived CDR1 and CDR2 are SGHVS and FNYEAQ. CDR3 in amino acids: CASSSLEGLSFAF. The DNA for the CDR3 is TGTGCCAGCAGCTCCCTTGAGGGCCTATCCTTCGCCTTC.

This clone was observed a single time. V and J are TRBV19 and TRBJ2-2; TRBD1 agrees at 8 bases. This CDR3 has 15 amino acids. J was trimmed by 7 bases and V by 5 bases; bases with no gene match: 9. Looked up from germline, CDR1 is LNHDA and CDR2 is SQIVND (reference sequence). In DNA, the CDR3 is TGTGCCAGTAGTGCGTACGACAGGGGCCACGGGGAGCTGTTTTTT. Translated: CASSAYDRGHGELFF. Full variable domain (outside the CDR3, taken from reference TRBV19 and TRBJ2-2): DGGITQSPKYLFRKEGQNVTLSCEQNLNHDAMYWYRQDPGQGLRLIYYSQIVNDFQKGDIAEGYSVSREKKESFPLTVTSAQKNPTAFYLCASSAYDRGHGELFFGEGSRLTVL.

The rearrangement joins TRBV5-1 to TRBJ2-1, with 10 positions matching TRBD2. The CDR3 has 16 residues. CDR1 is SGHRS and CDR2 is YFSETQ in the germline V gene. Trimming at V came to 1 base and at J to 3 bases, leaving 4 bases not matched to a gene. CDR3 amino acids: CASSLTSGTYYNEQFF. The CDR3 DNA reads TGCGCCAGCAGCTTGACTAGCGGGACCTACTACAATGAGCAGTTCTTC.

This clone was recorded once. The V and J genes are TRBV2 and TRBJ2-4, with D possibly being TRBD1 (5 bases). The CDR3 covers 18 residues. From germline, CDR1 is SNHLY and CDR2 FYNNEI. Between the trimmed V and J ends, which lost 2 bases and 0 bases, there was a span of 17 bases. The CDR3, as DNA: TGTGCCAGCAGTGAATCACTGGGGCAACTCCTAGCCAAAAACATTCAGTACTTC. Translation: CASSESLGQLLAKNIQYF.

The rearrangement uses TRBV28 and TRBJ1-4; 7 positions match TRBD1. J was trimmed by 5 bases and V by 4 bases; bases with no gene match: 4. This CDR3 is built from 14 residues. From germline, CDR1 is MDHEN and CDR2 SYDVKM. For the CDR3, the DNA is TGTGCCAGCAGTTATGGGACAGTCAATGAAAAACTGTTTTTT. This gives the protein CASSYGTVNEKLFF.

The chain links TRBV29-1 to TRBJ2-1, with 7 bases lining up with TRBD2. CDR1 and CDR2 from the germline V gene are SQVTM and ANQGSEA. The junction had 15 bases not matched to a gene; V was cut back by 8 bases and J by 8 bases. The CDR3 has 14 residues. DNA of the CDR3: TGCAGCTGCGGAAGGGAGGGCCTTAGGTATGAGCAGTTCTTC. Its translation is CSCGREGLRYEQFF.

This rearrangement joins TRBV28 to TRBJ2-5, with D possibly matching TRBD2 (5 bases). Germline V lookup: CDR1 MDHEN, CDR2 SYDVKM. Trimming shortened V by 4 bases and J by 1 base, and 13 bases separated the two germline ends. CDR3 length equals 15 residues. The CDR3 DNA reads TGTGCCAGCAGTTCCCCCGAGGGTTTCCAAGAGACCCAGTACTTC. This sequence encodes CASSSPEGFQETQYF.

V usage is TRBV9 and J usage is TRBJ2-1; 8 positions agree with TRBD2. Trimming took 2 bases from V and 0 from J; bases not matched to a gene: 4. The germline gives CDR1 SGDLS, CDR2 YYNGEE. The CDR3 is made up of 16 amino acids. The CDR3 nucleotides read TGTGCCAGCAGCGTGCCCGGACTAGCCTCCTACAATGAGCAGTTCTTC. This encodes CASSVPGLASYNEQFF.

Worth noting for this clone: The sample holds other DNA sequences that translate to the same CDR3. This rearrangement joins TRBV19 to TRBJ1-1; a possible D gene is TRBD1 (5 bases). V dropped 3 bases and J dropped 1 base, with 9 bases sitting between them. The germline gives CDR1 LNHDA, CDR2 SQIVND (reference sequence). The CDR3 loop spans 14 amino acids. This CDR3 reads CASSIRGTNTEAFF. The DNA for the CDR3 is TGTGCCAGTAGTATTAGGGGTACGAACACTGAAGCTTTCTTT.

This clone has only a few counts. The sample carries other DNA sequences with the same CDR3. The chain carries TRBV20-1 and TRBJ1-2; 7 positions match TRBD1. The germline V gene encodes CDR1 DFQATT and CDR2 SNEGSKA (reference sequence). The CDR3 length is 11 residues. The CDR3 DNA sequence: TGCTCCGCCGGACAGGACTATGGCTACACCTTC. Protein product: CSAGQDYGYTF.

CDR3 sequence reads: CARPGLAVGPGYEQYF. The CDR3 coding sequence is TGTGCCAGACCCGGACTAGCGGTCGGACCCGGCTACGAGCAGTACTTC. The chain links TRBV28 to TRBJ2-7, with TRBD2 identical over 10 bases. V dropped 9 bases and J dropped 3; count of bases not matched to a gene: 14. The germline V gene has CDR1 MDHEN and CDR2 SYDVKM. The CDR3 is 16 residues long.